Here is one T cell receptor beta chain with its context. The assay was immunoSEQ multiplex PCR, and TCRdb's table has in-frame clones only and misses some. The sample lists about 92,000 clones; about nine tenths were seen once. V was pared by 4 bases and J by 2 bases, with 12 bases between. Germline loops: CDR1 LNHDA, CDR2 SQIVND (reference sequence). This CDR3 is 14 amino acids long. The data stem from a study of glioma-infiltrating T cells after dendritic cell vaccination. Study background: Dendritic cell vaccination trial patients had either newly diagnosed or recurrent glioblastoma.

V gene TRBV19 combines with J gene TRBJ2-7, with TRBD1 as a possible D gene (6 bases). The clonotype originates from a human donor with glioblastoma. The sample in question was blood, obtained before dendritic cell vaccination. Here the CDR3 reads CASSSLTGTYEQYF. The CDR3, as DNA: TGTGCCAGTAGTAGCCTCACAGGGACCTACGAGCAGTACTTC.